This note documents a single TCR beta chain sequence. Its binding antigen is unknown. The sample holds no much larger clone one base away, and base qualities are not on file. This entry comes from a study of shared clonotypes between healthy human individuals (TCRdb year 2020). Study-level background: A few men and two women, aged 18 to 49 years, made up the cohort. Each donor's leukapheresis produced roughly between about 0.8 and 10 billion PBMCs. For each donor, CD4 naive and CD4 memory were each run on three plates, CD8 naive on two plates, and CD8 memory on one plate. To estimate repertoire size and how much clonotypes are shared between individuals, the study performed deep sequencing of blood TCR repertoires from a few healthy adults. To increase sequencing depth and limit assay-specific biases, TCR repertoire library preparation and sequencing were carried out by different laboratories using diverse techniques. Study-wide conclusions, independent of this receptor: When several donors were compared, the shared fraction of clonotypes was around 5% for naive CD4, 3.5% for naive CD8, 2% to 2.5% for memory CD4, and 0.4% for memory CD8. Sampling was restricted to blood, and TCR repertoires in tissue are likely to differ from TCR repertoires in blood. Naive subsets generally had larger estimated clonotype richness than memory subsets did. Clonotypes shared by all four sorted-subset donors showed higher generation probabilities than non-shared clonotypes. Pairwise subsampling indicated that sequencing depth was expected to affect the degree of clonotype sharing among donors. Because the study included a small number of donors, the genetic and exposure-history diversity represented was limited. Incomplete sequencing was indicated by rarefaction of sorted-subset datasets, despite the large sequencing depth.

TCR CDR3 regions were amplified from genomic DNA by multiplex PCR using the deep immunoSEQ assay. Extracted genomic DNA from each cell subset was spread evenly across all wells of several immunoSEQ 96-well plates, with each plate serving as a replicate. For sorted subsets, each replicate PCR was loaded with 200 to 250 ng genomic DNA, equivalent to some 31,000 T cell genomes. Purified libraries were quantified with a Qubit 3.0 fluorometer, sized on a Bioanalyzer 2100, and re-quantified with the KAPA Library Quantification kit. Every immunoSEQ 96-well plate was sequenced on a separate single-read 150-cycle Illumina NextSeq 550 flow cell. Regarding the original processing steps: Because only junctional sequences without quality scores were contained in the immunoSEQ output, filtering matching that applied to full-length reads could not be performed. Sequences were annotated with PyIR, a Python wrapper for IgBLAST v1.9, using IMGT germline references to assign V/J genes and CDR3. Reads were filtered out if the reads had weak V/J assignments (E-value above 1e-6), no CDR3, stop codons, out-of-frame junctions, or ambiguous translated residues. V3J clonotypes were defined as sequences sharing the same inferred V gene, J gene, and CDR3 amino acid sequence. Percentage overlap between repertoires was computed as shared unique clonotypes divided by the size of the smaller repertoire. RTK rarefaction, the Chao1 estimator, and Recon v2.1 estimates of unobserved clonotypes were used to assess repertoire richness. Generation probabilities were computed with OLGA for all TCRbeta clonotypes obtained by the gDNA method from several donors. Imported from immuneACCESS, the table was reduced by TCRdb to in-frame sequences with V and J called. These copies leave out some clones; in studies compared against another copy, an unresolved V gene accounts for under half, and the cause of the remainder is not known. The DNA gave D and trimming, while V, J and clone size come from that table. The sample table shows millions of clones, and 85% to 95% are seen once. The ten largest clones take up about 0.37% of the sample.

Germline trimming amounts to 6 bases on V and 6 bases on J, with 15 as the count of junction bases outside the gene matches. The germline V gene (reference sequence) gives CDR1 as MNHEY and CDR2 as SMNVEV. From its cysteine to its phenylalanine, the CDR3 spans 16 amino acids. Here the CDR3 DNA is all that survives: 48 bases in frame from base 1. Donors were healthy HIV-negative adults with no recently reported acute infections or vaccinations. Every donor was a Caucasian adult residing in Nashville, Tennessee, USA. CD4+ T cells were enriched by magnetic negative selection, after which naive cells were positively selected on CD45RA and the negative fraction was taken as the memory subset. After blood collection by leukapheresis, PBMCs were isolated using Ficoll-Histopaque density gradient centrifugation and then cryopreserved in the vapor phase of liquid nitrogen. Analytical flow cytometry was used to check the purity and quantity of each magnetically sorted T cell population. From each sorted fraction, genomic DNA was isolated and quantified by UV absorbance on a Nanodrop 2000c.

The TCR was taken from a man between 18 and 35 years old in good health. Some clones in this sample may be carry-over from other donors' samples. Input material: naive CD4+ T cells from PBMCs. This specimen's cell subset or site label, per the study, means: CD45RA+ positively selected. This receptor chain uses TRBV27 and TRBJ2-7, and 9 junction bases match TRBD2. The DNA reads TGTGCCAGCAGACCCCGACTAGCGGTAACCCAGGGCGAGCAGTACTTC. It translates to CASRPRLAVTQGEQYF.